A single sample is the source of the 10 T cell receptor beta chains below, sequenced in a study of cytomegalovirus exposure and HLA in healthy donors. Both 60 Vbeta primers and 13 Jbeta primers went into the PCR. Profiling relied on immunoSEQ multiplex PCR, and the TCRdb table lists in-frame clones only, not all of them. Among about 110,000 clones listed, about 80% were seen once. The specimen sequenced was PBMCs. These receptors were collected from a woman in her forties or fifties in good health and CMV-seropositive.

The chain recombines TRBV27 with TRBJ2-3; a possible D gene is TRBD2 (6 bases). Per germline, CDR1 MNHEY and CDR2 SMNVEV (reference sequence). This CDR3 region has 15 residues. V lost 6 bases and J lost 3, with 16 bases in between. CDR3 DNA: TGTGCCAGCAGAAGGGTAGCTGGAGGGACAGATACGCAGTATTTT. It yields the protein CASRRVAGGTDTQYF.

In nucleotides, the CDR3 is TGTGCCAGCAGCCCCGCGAGGGGGAGAGCCTACAATGAGCAGTTCTTC. As protein: CASSPARGRAYNEQFF. The chain uses TRBV5-4 and TRBJ2-1; the D gene is possibly TRBD1 (6 bases). The V and J ends lost 4 bases and 2 bases respectively, with 16 bases between them. This CDR3 has 16 amino acids. Germline V lookup: CDR1 SGHNT, CDR2 YYREEE (reference sequence).

The chain couples TRBV10-3 to TRBJ2-7; 11 bases line up with TRBD1. This CDR3 is built from 14 residues. J lost 5 bases, V lost 10 bases, and 10 bases had no gene match. Germline loops: CDR1 ENHRY, CDR2 SYGVKD. The CDR3 loop is CATMGDRGINEQYF. In nucleotides, the CDR3 is TGTGCCACCATGGGGGACAGGGGGATCAACGAGCAGTACTTC.

V usage is TRBV10-3 and J usage is TRBJ2-2; possibly TRBD2 for D (6 bases). This CDR3 is 16 amino acids long. Germline CDR1 and CDR2: ENHRY and SYGVKD. The germline V and J ends were trimmed by 4 bases and 1 base, with 13 bases remaining between them. CDR3 sequence reads: CAISGWAGKNTGELFF. CDR3 coding DNA: TGTGCCATCAGTGGGTGGGCGGGAAAGAACACCGGGGAGCTGTTTTTT.

The DNA for the CDR3 is TGTGCCAGCAACGGAGGGAGCACAGATACGCAGTATTTT. This codes for CASNGGSTDTQYF. The chain joins TRBV2 to TRBJ2-3; tentative D call: TRBD2 (6 bases). Germline V gives CDR1 SNHLY, CDR2 FYNNEI. V lost 7 bases and J lost 0, with 8 bases in between. The CDR3 sequence is 13 residues long.

The V gene is TRBV7-6, the J gene TRBJ2-2; maybe TRBD1 (6 bases). The CDR3 is 17 residues long. The germline CDR1 and CDR2 sequences are SGHVS and FNYEAQ. Trimming removed 2 bases at V and 2 bases at J, with 15 bases between. In DNA form, the CDR3 reads TGTGCCAGCAGCTTAATTCTTGGGGGCACCAACACCGGGGAGCTGTTTTTT. The encoded protein is CASSLILGGTNTGELFF.

The rearrangement joins TRBV7-9 to TRBJ2-7; a possible D gene is TRBD1 (6 bases). This CDR3 is 13 amino acids long. Trimming removed 5 bases from V and 4 bases from J, with 12 bases in between. Germline assignment: CDR1 SEHNR and CDR2 FQNEAQ (reference sequence). The CDR3 nucleotides read TGTGCCAGCAGCCCCGAGGGGGTATACGAGCAGTACTTC. This encodes CASSPEGVYEQYF.

Here the CDR3 reads CASSYGQDYGYTF. The CDR3 DNA reads TGTGCCAGCAGTTACGGACAAGACTATGGCTACACCTTC. The chain recombines TRBV6-6 with TRBJ1-2, with D possibly TRBD1 on 5 matching bases. V lost 2 bases and J lost 3, with 7 bases in between. CDR1 and CDR2 from the germline V gene are MNHNY and SVGAGI (reference sequence). The CDR3 extends over 13 amino acids.

The CDR3 DNA reads as TGTGCCAGCAGCTTAGAGAGGGACAATGAGCAGTTCTTC. The encoded protein is CASSLERDNEQFF. The rearrangement joins TRBV11-2 to TRBJ2-1, with D maybe TRBD2 (5 bases). CDR1 and CDR2 from the germline V gene are SGHAT and FQNNGV. The CDR3 covers 13 residues. V gave up 0 bases and J gave up 5 bases, with 5 bases separating them.

As concerns this clone: Other DNA sequences within the sample encode an identical CDR3. The chain uses TRBV10-3 and TRBJ2-3; 10 nucleotides match TRBD1. Per germline, CDR1 ENHRY and CDR2 SYGVKD. V lost 2 bases, J lost 4 bases, and 0 bases stayed unmatched. The CDR3 runs to 14 residues. In nucleotides, the CDR3 is TGTGCCATCAGTGAGGGGACAGGGGCAGATACGCAGTATTTT. Protein: CAISEGTGADTQYF.